The clone carrying this TCR beta chain was recorded at least ten times. The data were obtained in a study of T-cell reconstitution after alpha-beta-depleted transplantation in children. V was pared by 1 base and J by 0 bases, with 4 bases between. The CDR3 totals 14 residues. Unique molecular identifiers were used in preparing the TCRbeta library. Each CDR3 protein is one row after TCRdb ran MiXCR on the PCR reads. Among hundreds of thousands of distinct CDR3 sequences, about 11% were seen once, and the ten largest hold less than 5%. This chain links TRBV12-3 or TRBV12-4 with TRBJ1-3; no firm D call. This clonotype originated in a human donor who donated a stem cell graft to a child with acute myeloid leukemia. Sequenced material: PBMCs from the stem cell graft donor, taken from the stem cell graft. The chain's CDR3 is CASSLDGSGNTIYF. The CDR3 DNA reads as TGTGCCAGCAGTTTAGATGGCTCTGGAAACACCATATATTTT.